Included here is one T cell receptor beta chain sequence, with context. What it binds is unknown. These data originate in a study of vaccination effects on CD4 cells after COVID-19. Study outcomes and limitations: The study, lacking early post-infection timepoints, had few convalescent patients. Late in the post-vaccination period, infection-induced and vaccine-induced clones underwent marked clonal contraction.

ViraFEST expansion of antigen-specific CD4+ T cells with viral peptide pools preceded sequencing. The culture ran for under eleven days, and then CD4+ T cells were isolated. Each person got two doses of an mRNA SARS-CoV-2 vaccine, BNT162b2 or mRNA-1273. Days 3 and 7 saw half the medium replaced with IL-2 medium. Profiled with immunoSEQ multiplex PCR; TCRdb holds only in-frame clones, not every one. The repertoire includes 70,000 to 95,000 clones, 60% to 85% of them detected once, and 1.1% sits in the top ten. The clonotype comes from a human donor who received a COVID-19 vaccine. Sequences were derived from CD4+ T cells from PBMCs cultured with HCoV-OC43 spike peptides, sampled after COVID-19 vaccination. Described subset: HCoV-OC43 spike overlapping peptide pool stimulation.

CDR3 nucleotide sequence: TGTGCCAGCTCACCCGGGGACACTGAAGCTTTCTTT. This translates into CASSPGDTEAFF. The chain employs TRBV18 and TRBJ1-1; the D is unclear. This CDR3 region has 12 residues. Germline CDR1 is KGHSH and CDR2 is LQKENI. With 3 bases removed from V and 3 bases from J, the gap between germline ends came to 5 bases.